The clone carrying this T cell receptor beta chain was counted many times. The sample is drawn from a study of T cells in Graves' hyperthyroidism and ophthalmopathy. The ends were cut back, 7 bases at V and 3 bases at J, with 9 bases in the middle. Germline CDR1 reads MNHNS; CDR2 reads SASEGT. This CDR3 region has 12 residues. The investigators amplified TCR beta CDR3 regions from RNA transcripts. TCR CDR3 regions were first amplified by RT-PCR with HTBI primers. TCRdb ran MiXCR on the multiplex PCR reads and lists one entry per CDR3 protein. The sample has 480,000 or so distinct CDR3 sequences; about an eighth are singletons.

The sample taken for sequencing was blood. This receptor was obtained from a woman between 18 and 30 years old with Graves' hyperthyroidism. The rearrangement uses TRBV6-1 and TRBJ1-1; D gene unclear. CDR3 nucleotide sequence: TGTGCCAGCATTGCTTGGGACACTGAAGCTTTCTTT. It is translated as CASIAWDTEAFF.